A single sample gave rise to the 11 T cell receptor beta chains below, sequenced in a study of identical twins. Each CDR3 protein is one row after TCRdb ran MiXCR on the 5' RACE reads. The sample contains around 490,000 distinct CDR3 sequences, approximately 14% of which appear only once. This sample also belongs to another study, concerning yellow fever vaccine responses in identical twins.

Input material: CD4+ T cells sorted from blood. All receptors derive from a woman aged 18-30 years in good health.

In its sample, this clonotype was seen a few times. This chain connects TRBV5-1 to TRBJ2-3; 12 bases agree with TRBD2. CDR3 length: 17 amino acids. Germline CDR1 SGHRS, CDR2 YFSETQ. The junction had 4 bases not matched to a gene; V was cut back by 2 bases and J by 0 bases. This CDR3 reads CASSLPTSGGSTDTQYF. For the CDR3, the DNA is TGCGCCAGCAGCTTACCGACTAGCGGGGGTAGCACAGATACGCAGTATTTT.

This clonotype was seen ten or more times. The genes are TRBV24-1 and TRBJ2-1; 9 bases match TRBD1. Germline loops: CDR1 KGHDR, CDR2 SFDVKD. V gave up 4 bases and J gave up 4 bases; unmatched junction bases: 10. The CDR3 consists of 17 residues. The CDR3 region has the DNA TGTGCCACCAGTGACCCGTCCGGGACAGGGAGGTACAATGAGCAGTTCTTC. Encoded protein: CATSDPSGTGRYNEQFF.

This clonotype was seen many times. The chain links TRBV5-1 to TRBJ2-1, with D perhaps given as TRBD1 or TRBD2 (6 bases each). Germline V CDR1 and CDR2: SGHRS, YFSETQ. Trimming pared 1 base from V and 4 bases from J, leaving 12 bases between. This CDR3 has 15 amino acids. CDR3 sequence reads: CASSLLGGQYNEQFF. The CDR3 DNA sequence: TGCGCCAGCAGCTTGTTGGGGGGACAATACAATGAGCAGTTCTTC.

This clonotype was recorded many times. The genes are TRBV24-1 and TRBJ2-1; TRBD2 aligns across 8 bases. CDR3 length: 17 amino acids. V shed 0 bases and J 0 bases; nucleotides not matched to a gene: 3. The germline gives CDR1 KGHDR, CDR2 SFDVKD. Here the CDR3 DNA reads TGTGCCACCAGTGATTTGAGCGGGGGTAGCTCCTACAATGAGCAGTTCTTC. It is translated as CATSDLSGGSSYNEQFF.

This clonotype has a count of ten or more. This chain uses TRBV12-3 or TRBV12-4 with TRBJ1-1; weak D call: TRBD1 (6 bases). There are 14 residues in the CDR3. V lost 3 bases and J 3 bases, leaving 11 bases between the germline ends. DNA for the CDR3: TGTGCCAGCAGTTTGATGGGGGGCGACACTGAAGCTTTCTTT. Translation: CASSLMGGDTEAFF.

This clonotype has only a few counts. The CDR3 here is CASSPGLARTSTDTQYF. Written as DNA, the CDR3 is TGTGCCAGCAGCCCCGGACTAGCGCGTACTAGCACAGATACGCAGTATTTT. The chain uses TRBV2 and TRBJ2-3, with 9 bases that match TRBD2. The CDR3 runs 17 residues. V dropped 6 bases and J dropped 0; count of bases not matched to a gene: 10. Germline values: CDR1 SNHLY, CDR2 FYNNEI.

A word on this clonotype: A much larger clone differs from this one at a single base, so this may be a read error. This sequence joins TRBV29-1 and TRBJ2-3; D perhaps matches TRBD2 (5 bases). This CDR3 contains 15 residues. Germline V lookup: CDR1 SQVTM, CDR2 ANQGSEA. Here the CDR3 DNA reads TGCAGCGTAGTCAGGTTATCGGGGAGCCCAGATGCGCAGTATTTT. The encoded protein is CSVVRLSGSPDAQYF.

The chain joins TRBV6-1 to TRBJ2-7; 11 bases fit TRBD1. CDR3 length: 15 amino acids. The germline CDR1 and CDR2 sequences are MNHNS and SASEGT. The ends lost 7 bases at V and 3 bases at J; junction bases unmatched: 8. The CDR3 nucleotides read TGTGCCAGCAAGAGGTCGGGACAGGGGGTCTACGAGCAGTACTTC. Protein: CASKRSGQGVYEQYF.

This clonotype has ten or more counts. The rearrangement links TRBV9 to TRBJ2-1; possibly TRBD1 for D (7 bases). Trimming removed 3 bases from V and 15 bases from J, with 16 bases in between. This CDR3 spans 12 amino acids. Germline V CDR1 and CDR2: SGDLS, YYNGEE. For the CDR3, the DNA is TGTGCCAGCAGCGCCCCCGGAGGGGGCTTGTTCTTC. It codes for CASSAPGGGLFF.

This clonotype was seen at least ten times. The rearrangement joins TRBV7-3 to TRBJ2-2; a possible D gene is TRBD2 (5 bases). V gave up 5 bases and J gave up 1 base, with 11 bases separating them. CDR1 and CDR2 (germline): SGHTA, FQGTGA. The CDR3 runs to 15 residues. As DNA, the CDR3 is TGTGCCAGCAGCACCCGGGGAGAGAACACCGGGGAGCTGTTTTTT. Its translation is CASSTRGENTGELFF.

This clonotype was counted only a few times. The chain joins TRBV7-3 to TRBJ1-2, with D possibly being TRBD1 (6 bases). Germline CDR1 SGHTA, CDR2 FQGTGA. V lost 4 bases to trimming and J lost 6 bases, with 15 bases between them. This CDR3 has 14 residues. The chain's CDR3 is CASSSQGGYDGYTF. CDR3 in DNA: TGTGCCAGCAGCTCACAGGGAGGGTATGATGGCTACACCTTC.